This is a list of T cell receptor beta chains from one sample in a study of shared clonotypes between healthy human individuals. This table comes from immunoSEQ multiplex PCR, and its TCRdb copy is limited to in-frame clones, with some not included. Counted here are 2 million to 2.5 million clones, roughly 92% occurring once; the ten biggest clones make up approximately 0.39%. Material: naive CD4+ T cells from PBMCs. These receptors all stem from a man aged 18 to 35 in good health. Some clones in this sample may be carry-over from other donors' samples. CDR3s include the opening cysteine and the closing phenylalanine or tryptophan. A D gene is named only where the DNA matches it firmly. Rows may omit the clone size; those that give it use once, few, many or a size class.

cdr3_length	v_call	j_call	clone_size	d_call	cdr3_nt	cdr3_aa
13	TRBV27	TRBJ2-1	-	-	TGTGCCAGCAGTCGGGGAGAGGGACATGAGCAGTTCTTC	CASSRGEGHEQFF
15	TRBV6-6	TRBJ1-2	-	-	TGTGCCAGCACATCCTCCCCGCGGGAGGGGCATGGCTACACCTTC	CASTSSPREGHGYTF
13	TRBV2	TRBJ2-5	-	TRBD2	TGTGCCAGTGCGACTAGCGGGAAAGAGACCCAGTACTTC	CASATSGKETQYF
12	TRBV29-1	TRBJ2-7	-	TRBD2	TGCAGCGTTGATAGCGGGCAGTACGAGCAGTACTTC	CSVDSGQYEQYF
14	TRBV10-3	TRBJ2-3	-	-	TGTGCCGTAAGAGCGGGACACTACACAGATACGCAGTATTTT	CAVRAGHYTDTQYF
15	TRBV25-1	TRBJ1-1	-	-	TGTGCCAGCACCCCGCTGGGCGGGGGGGACACTGAAGCTTTCTTT	CASTPLGGGDTEAFF
16	TRBV7-3	TRBJ2-1	-	TRBD2	TGTGCCAGCAGCTTAATCGGACTAGCGGCTTACAATGAGCAGTTCTTC	CASSLIGLAAYNEQFF
14	TRBV5-1	TRBJ1-3	-	-	TGCGCCAGCAGCTTGCAGGGATCTGGAAACACCATATATTTT	CASSLQGSGNTIYF
16	TRBV4-1	TRBJ2-3	-	-	TGCGCCAGCAGCCAAGGACTAGGGGTGGGACTGGATACGCAGTATTTT	CASSQGLGVGLDTQYF
14	TRBV28	TRBJ1-5	-	-	TGTGCCAGCAGTTTCGGCCGGGGAAATCAGCCCCAGCATTTT	CASSFGRGNQPQHF
14	TRBV7-2	TRBJ1-2	-	-	TGTGCCAGCAGCTTTCTCCCGGGCCTAGCAGGCTACACCTTC	CASSFLPGLAGYTF
13	TRBV18	TRBJ2-5	-	TRBD1	TGTGCCAGCCTAGGGACAGCTCAAGAGACCCAGTACTTC	CASLGTAQETQYF
14	TRBV10-3	TRBJ1-1	-	TRBD1	TGTGCCATCAACCCGACAGGGGTGGACACTGAAGCTTTCTTT	CAINPTGVDTEAFF
15	TRBV4-1	TRBJ1-1	-	TRBD1	TGCGCCAGCAGCCAGGCGGGACAGGGGAACACTGAAGCTTTCTTT	CASSQAGQGNTEAFF
16	TRBV9	TRBJ2-3	once	TRBD2	TGTGCCAGCAGCCGTACACTAGCGGACTACACAGATACGCAGTATTTT	CASSRTLADYTDTQYF
14	TRBV27	TRBJ2-4	-	-	TGTGCCAGCAGACCCCGGACGGCTCAAGGGGTTCAGTACTTC	CASRPRTAQGVQYF
13	TRBV5-1	TRBJ1-1	-	-	TGCGCCAGCAGCACGACAGGTTCTACTGAAGCTTTCTTT	CASSTTGSTEAFF
15	TRBV6-6	TRBJ2-2	-	-	TGTGCCAGCAGTTCCAGGACCGGTGGCACCGGGGAGCTGTTTTTT	CASSSRTGGTGELFF
15	TRBV4-3	TRBJ1-2	once	TRBD1	TGCGCCAGCAGCCAGGCGCAAGGGACAGGCCATGGCTACACCTTC	CASSQAQGTGHGYTF
15	TRBV5-4	TRBJ1-1	few	-	TGTGCCAGCAGCACTCTCAGGGATAGCGTCACTGAAGCTTTCTTT	CASSTLRDSVTEAFF
16	TRBV18	TRBJ1-1	-	-	TGTGCCAGCTCACCATCGATTACAAGCTTGAACACTGAAGCTTTCTTT	CASSPSITSLNTEAFF
14	TRBV9	TRBJ2-5	-	-	TGTGCCAGCAGCCGCAGAGGGGCTGGGGAGACCCAGTACTTC	CASSRRGAGETQYF
14	TRBV13	TRBJ1-4	-	-	TGTGCCAGCAGCTTCGGGAGGCCTAATGAAAAACTGTTTTTT	CASSFGRPNEKLFF
18	TRBV5-1	TRBJ1-1	-	TRBD1	TGCGCCAGCAGCCAAAACCGACAGGGGGCTCGGAGGAACACTGAAGCTTTCTTT	CASSQNRQGARRNTEAFF
16	TRBV29-1	TRBJ2-3	-	-	TGCAGCGTTGAAGGGGACGGCAGGGGCCGCACAGATACGCAGTATTTT	CSVEGDGRGRTDTQYF
16	TRBV7-6	TRBJ2-1	-	TRBD2	TGTGCCAGCAGCTTAGGAGCAGCGGGAGGGTACAATGAGCAGTTCTTC	CASSLGAAGGYNEQFF
14	TRBV30	TRBJ1-2	-	TRBD1	TGTGCCTGGAGGAGGGGGGGACAGTATCATGGCTACACCTTC	CAWRRGGQYHGYTF
16	TRBV11-3	TRBJ1-3	-	TRBD1	TGTGCCAGCAGCGCCTACACAGGGGGATCTGGAAACACCATATATTTT	CASSAYTGGSGNTIYF